The present T cell receptor beta chain was sequenced within a study of CD8 T cells in ankylosing spondylitis (TCRdb year 2017). A note on the overall study: The study set out to find disease-linked TCR variants by profiling T cell receptor beta repertoires in ankylosing spondylitis patients and healthy donors. In total, the full study cohort was made up of some 110 healthy donors and 20 to 25 ankylosing spondylitis patients. Peripheral blood samples were taken, and synovial fluid was additionally collected from ankylosing spondylitis patients.

Many counts were recorded for this clonotype. No cognate antigen has been identified for it. No much larger clone is present one base from it, and per-base qualities are unavailable. The data were produced on an Illumina HiSeq 2500. Quantitative 5'-RACE with molecular barcodes was the method used to prepare the TCR beta libraries. In the paper's pipeline: Disease-linked TCR variants were identified with a new computational method built on a probabilistic model of VDJ rearrangement. The raw public data were reprocessed by TCRdb itself: fastp quality trimming at Q25, MiXCR clonotype calling, in-frame beta chains only. Entries are consolidated by CDR3 protein sequence, retaining the most common genes and DNA. These V and J calls are TCRdb output, not the study's own analysis. The sample table shows some 120,000 distinct CDR3 sequences, and roughly 13% are seen once. The ten largest clones represent 3% of the sample.

Broad study findings and their caveats: In peripheral blood, the disease-linked clones were found at relatively low frequencies and had a CD8+ phenotype. Some TCR beta motif variants had previously been reported in synovial fluid and blood of reactive arthritis patients, which suggested common disease-initiation mechanisms. Blood from ankylosing spondylitis patients appeared to be characterized by a TCR beta motif composed of eight highly homologous amino acid variants. The disease-linked clones were reported to be significantly enriched in matched synovial fluid samples from ankylosing spondylitis patients.

The source material was blood, either unsorted or a sorted T cell fraction (not recorded which). The sequence was collected from a female donor with ankylosing spondylitis or in good health (not recorded which).

The DNA sequence is as follows: TGCAGTGCTAGGCTAGCGGGAGTCCACGAGCAGTACTTC. The resulting protein is CSARLAGVHEQYF. The V and J segments used are TRBV20-1 and TRBJ2-7; 10 middle bases align to TRBD2. The CDR3 runs 13 residues from the cysteine to the phenylalanine. The read is trimmed to its CDR3 DNA, 39 bases read in frame from base 1. V trim: 3 bases; J trim: 5 bases; unmatched bases: 4. Reading the germline V gene (reference sequence) gives CDR1 DFQATT and CDR2 SNEGSKA.